The 2 T cell receptor beta chains reported below all come from one sample, sequenced in a study of memory CD4+ T cells and cytomegalovirus serostatus. Single viable CD3+CD4+CD8-CD45RO+ cells were sorted as the memory CD4+ T cells. The repertoire was sequenced with immunoSEQ multiplex PCR; TCRdb's copy has only in-frame clones and lacks some. The data show 50,000 to 65,000 clones, with approximately 71% seen just once and roughly 0.94% held by the top ten. The sequencing input was memory CD4+ T cells from blood. The receptors stem from an adult in good health and CMV-seronegative.

The gene calls are TRBV29-1 and TRBJ1-1, with unresolved D. Trimming took 1 base from V and 10 from J, leaving 16 bases between them. Germline V gives CDR1 SQVTM, CDR2 ANQGSEA. CDR3 length equals 13 residues. CDR3 coding DNA: TGCAGCGTTGAAGTGACCCCCCAAGGTCGAGCTTTCTTT. Translated: CSVEVTPQGRAFF.

In this sample, this clone turned up a few times. The chain employs TRBV7-2 and TRBJ1-3; 12 nucleotides align to TRBD1. With V trimmed by 3 bases and J by 4 bases, 4 bases remained unmatched. The CDR3 contains 16 residues. CDR1 and CDR2 from the germline V gene are SGHTA and FQGNSA. CDR3 bases: TGTGCCAGCAGCTTGTTGGGACAGGGGGCCGGAAACACCATATATTTT. This sequence encodes CASSLLGQGAGNTIYF. Filled out from reference TRBV7-2 and TRBJ1-3, the complete variable domain reads GAGVSQSPSNKVTEKGKDVELRCDPISGHTALYWYRQSLGQGLEFLIYFQGNSAPDKSGLPSDRFSAERTGGSVSTLTIQRTQQEDSAVYLCASSLLGQGAGNTIYFGEGSWLTVV.